This T cell receptor (beta chain) stems from a study of shared clonotypes between healthy human individuals. CD45RO-negative, CCR7-positively selected cells formed the naive CD8 fraction, excluding terminally differentiated effector memory CD45RA+ cells. Looked up from germline, CDR1 is SGDLS and CDR2 is YYNGEE. The CDR3 contains 13 residues. V shed 0 bases and J shed 5 bases, with 9 bases lying between them. Generated by immunoSEQ multiplex PCR, the TCRdb table keeps only in-frame clones and is missing some. The data show about 1.9 million clones, with roughly 95% seen just once and less than 2% held by the top ten.

The receptor comes from a young man in good health. Some clones in this sample may be carry-over from other donors' samples. Source material: naive CD8+ T cells from PBMCs. The gene calls are TRBV9 and TRBJ2-7, with a tentative D call TRBD1 (6 bases). The CDR3 loop reads CASSVDEGDEQYF. CDR3 DNA sequence: TGTGCCAGCAGCGTAGATGAGGGGGACGAGCAGTACTTC.